What follows are 18 T cell receptor beta chains derived from one specimen sequenced in a study of lung T cells in sarcoidosis with Löfgren's syndrome. TCRdb called the reads again in MiXCR, with one record for every CDR3 protein. Of roughly 63,000 distinct CDR3 sequences in the sample, less than 25% were seen once. The sample comprised CD4+ T cells from PBMCs. The receptor source for this set is a human donor with sarcoidosis (Löfgren's syndrome or another form), or a control subject (not recorded which).

About this clonotype: This may come from a read error, since a much larger clone is one base off. The rearrangement uses TRBV24-1 and TRBJ2-3; D might be TRBD2 (5 bases). This CDR3 has 15 residues. Germline V gives CDR1 KGHDR, CDR2 SFDVKD. The CDR3 loop reads CATSGLSGGGDAQYF. The CDR3 nucleotides are TGTGCCACCAGTGGCCTGTCCGGAGGAGGAGATGCGCAGTATTTT.

This clonotype was observed at least ten times. V and J are TRBV28 and TRBJ2-5, with TRBD2 matching 7 bases. Unmatched junction bases numbered 7, after V lost 6 bases and J lost 0 bases. The CDR3 is 15 amino acids. Per germline, CDR1 MDHEN and CDR2 SYDVKM. The CDR3 is CASSDVRGYQETQYF. The CDR3 DNA reads as TGTGCCAGCAGCGACGTGCGGGGGTACCAAGAGACCCAGTACTTC.

This clonotype occurred many times. The chain is built from TRBV28 and TRBJ2-1; 7 nucleotides agree with TRBD2. This CDR3 comprises 16 residues. Trimming removed 5 bases from V and 4 bases from J; junction bases left unmatched: 11. The V gene's germline CDR1 is MDHEN and CDR2 SYDVKM. Written as DNA, the CDR3 is TGTGCCAGCAGTCCCTCCACAGCGGGGATTTACAATGAGCAGTTCTTC. Translated, it gives CASSPSTAGIYNEQFF.

The chain links TRBV3-1 to TRBJ1-1, with D uncertain. The CDR3 runs 16 residues. The ends were cut back, 0 bases at V and 1 base at J, with 12 bases in the middle. Germline V lookup: CDR1 LGHDT, CDR2 YNNKEL (reference sequence). The DNA of the CDR3 is TGTGCCAGCAGCCAAGATCGGGGTTATTGGAACACTGAAGCTTTCTTT. It is translated as CASSQDRGYWNTEAFF.

This chain links TRBV12-3 or TRBV12-4 with TRBJ1-4; D might be TRBD1 (5 bases). V was clipped by 4 bases and J by 8 bases, with 29 bases between them. This CDR3 region has 19 residues. Here the CDR3 DNA reads TGTGCCAGCAGTTCGGACCGGGGGTCCGACACGGGGGGATACGAAAAACTGTTTTTT. Encoded protein: CASSSDRGSDTGGYEKLFF.

This chain links TRBV9 with TRBJ1-1; D unresolved. V was trimmed by 0 bases and J by 1 base, leaving 19 bases between them. CDR1 and CDR2 (germline): SGDLS, YYNGEE. The CDR3 loop spans 18 amino acids. The CDR3 is CASSVAVGARSGNTEAFF. DNA of the CDR3: TGTGCCAGCAGCGTAGCGGTGGGCGCGCGGTCTGGGAACACTGAAGCTTTCTTT.

To note about this clonotype: The junction does not match germline at one end; this may be a read error. V is TRBV7-2 and J is TRBJ1-1; D is perhaps TRBD1 (5 bases). The CDR3 runs 13 residues. Germline assignment: CDR1 SGHTA and CDR2 FQGNSA. CDR3 amino acids: CAGSPGRNTEAFF. The CDR3 bases are TGTGCCGGCAGCCCGGGACGGAACACTGAAGCTTTCTTT.

This clonotype was counted ten times or more. The chain carries TRBV28 and TRBJ2-3; TRBD1 might be the D (6 bases). This CDR3 region has 15 residues. From germline, CDR1 is MDHEN and CDR2 SYDVKM. Trimming stripped 6 bases from V and 2 bases from J, with 15 bases between. In DNA, the CDR3 is TGTGCCAGCAGGGAAGGGGGACCTCTCACAGATACGCAGTATTTT. It encodes CASREGGPLTDTQYF.

This clonotype was counted only a few times. This chain links TRBV12-3 or TRBV12-4 with TRBJ1-3; D is unclear. The V gene lost 3 bases and the J gene lost 0 bases, with 6 bases spanning the gap. This CDR3 has 14 residues. CDR3 sequence reads: CASSLRYSGNTIYF. For the CDR3, the DNA is TGTGCCAGCAGTTTGAGGTACTCTGGAAACACCATATATTTT.

This clonotype was counted many times. The chain uses TRBV27 and TRBJ2-1; TRBD1 might be the D (6 bases). Trimming removed 4 bases from V and 0 bases from J, with 19 bases in between. The CDR3 covers 18 residues. Germline-derived CDR1 and CDR2 are MNHEY and SMNVEV (reference sequence). CDR3 coding DNA: TGTGCCAGCAGTTCCGAAGGGGGAAGTCCCTTCTCCTACAATGAGCAGTTCTTC. Its protein is CASSSEGGSPFSYNEQFF.

This rearrangement joins TRBV20-1 to TRBJ1-5; D is possibly TRBD1 (6 bases). The CDR3 spans 15 residues. Per the germline V gene, CDR1 is DFQATT and CDR2 is SNEGSKA (reference sequence). V dropped 1 base and J dropped 2 bases, with 12 bases sitting between them. The CDR3, as DNA: TGCAGTGCTAGAGTGGCAGGGGAAGGCAATCAGCCCCAGCATTTT. It specifies CSARVAGEGNQPQHF.

This clonotype appeared many times. The CDR3 sequence is CASSPGDRDTDTQYF. CDR3 nucleotides: TGTGCCAGCAGCCCAGGGGACAGGGACACAGATACGCAGTATTTT. The gene calls are TRBV7-2 and TRBJ2-3, with TRBD1 identical over 9 bases. The germline CDR1 and CDR2 sequences are SGHTA and FQGNSA. The CDR3 is 15 amino acids. V shed 5 bases and J 2 bases; nucleotides not matched to a gene: 5.

This clonotype has more than one count but fewer than ten. The chain links TRBV12-3 or TRBV12-4 to TRBJ2-7; D not resolved. CDR3 length equals 14 residues. Trimming left V 1 base short and J 0 bases short, with 7 bases between. The CDR3 nucleotides are TGTGCCAGCAGTTTAGTTCAGCTCTCCTACGAGCAGTACTTC. Its translation is CASSLVQLSYEQYF.

Note on this clonotype: At one end the junction does not follow the germline gene, possibly because of a read error. The genes are TRBV7-9 and TRBJ1-2, with a possible D match to TRBD1 (5 bases). Germline V CDR1 and CDR2: SEHNR, FQNEAQ (reference sequence). This CDR3 contains 16 residues. The DNA for the CDR3 is TGTGCCAGCAGCCCCCACGGGGCCGAGTCTAACTATGGCCACACCTTC. This translates into CASSPHGAESNYGHTF.

CDR3: CASNLRWQGYEQYV. The CDR3, as DNA: TGTGCCAGCAATTTGCGTTGGCAGGGGTACGAGCAGTACGTC. The genes are TRBV27 and TRBJ2-7, with a possible D match to TRBD1 (6 bases). Per germline, CDR1 MNHEY and CDR2 SMNVEV (reference sequence). The CDR3 runs 14 residues. The ends were cut back, 7 bases at V and 4 bases at J, with 17 bases in the middle.

The CDR3 DNA sequence: TGTGCCACCAGCACATTTTCCGGGACAGGCGACTCTGGGGCCAACGTCCTGACTTTC. Residues: CATSTFSGTGDSGANVLTF. V usage is TRBV15 and J usage is TRBJ2-6, with 8 bases lining up with TRBD1. Per the germline V gene, CDR1 is LNHNV and CDR2 is YYDKDF (reference sequence). The ends lost 4 bases at V and 0 bases at J; junction bases unmatched: 11. The CDR3 totals 19 residues.

The chain employs TRBV12-3 or TRBV12-4 and TRBJ2-1; 11 nucleotides line up with TRBD2. CDR3 length: 15 residues. Trimming cost V 5 bases and J 7 bases; bases outside gene matches: 7. The CDR3 loop reads CASSDSGGAINEQFF. The CDR3 DNA reads TGTGCCAGCAGTGATAGCGGGGGGGCAATAAATGAGCAGTTCTTC.

The chain couples TRBV11-2 to TRBJ2-3, with D possibly being TRBD1 (6 bases). Trimming stripped 3 bases from V and 3 bases from J, with 13 bases between. CDR3 length: 15 residues. Germline-derived CDR1 and CDR2 are SGHAT and FQNNGV. The CDR3 DNA sequence: TGTGCCAGCAGCTTTCAGGGGAGTAGGACAGATACGCAGTATTTT. It encodes CASSFQGSRTDTQYF.